Below, one T cell receptor beta chain is given with its context. Its antigen is not identified. The junction differs from germline at one of its ends, possibly a read error. The CDR3 length is 15 residues. Germline CDR1 reads SSHAT; CDR2 reads FNYEAQ (reference sequence). Primers included in the PCR were 60 Vbeta and 13 Jbeta primers. Clones were sequenced by immunoSEQ multiplex PCR, and TCRdb holds only the in-frame ones, with some missing. The data hold 100,000 to 150,000 clones, with around 76% observed a single time. The data originate from a study of cytomegalovirus exposure and HLA in healthy donors. Notes on the study in general: Reportedly, TCR beta sequences accurately predicted HLA-A and HLA-B alleles in most subjects. A later analysis linked a missense variant in DCLRE1C to the trimming of TCR beta V and J genes.

While unrecorded immune exposures were likely, the donors were nominally healthy when sampled. The sequenced sample consisted of PBMCs. The chain carries TRBV7-7 and TRBJ2-5; a weak D match, TRBD2 (7 bases). The receptor was derived from an older woman in good health and CMV-seropositive. CDR3 nucleotides: TGTGCTAGCAGCTTATGGTCGGGGGGCCGGGAGACCCAGTACTTC. Protein product: CASSLWSGGRETQYF.